What follows describes a single TCR beta chain. The antigen is unknown. This specimen belongs to a study of cytomegalovirus exposure and HLA in healthy donors. In germline, CDR1 is SGHNT, CDR2 YYREEE (reference sequence). V gave up 5 bases and J gave up 5 bases; unmatched junction bases: 7. CDR3 length: 15 residues. The PCR employed 60 Vbeta primers together with 13 Jbeta primers. Here immunoSEQ multiplex PCR was the method, and the copy in TCRdb shows in-frame clones only, minus some. The sample includes approximately 100,000 clones, around 80% of them seen just once. General study findings and limits: After further analysis at a later stage, around 17,000 TCR beta sequences were associated with HLA alleles at 0.05 false discovery rate. Sequencing likely caused a cluster of highly shared sequence variants. For cytomegalovirus status, the classifier reportedly gave diagnoses with high specificity and sensitivity. Some TCR beta chains (roughly 160 of them) were listed as cytomegalovirus-associated.

The source is a woman aged 18-35 years in good health and CMV-seropositive. J is TRBJ1-4 and V is TRBV5-4; TRBD1 agrees at 9 bases. Sequences were obtained from PBMCs. The CDR3 reads CASSGTGPQNEKLFF. CDR3 coding DNA: TGTGCCAGCAGTGGGACAGGGCCTCAGAATGAAAAACTGTTTTTT.